This is a list of T cell receptor beta chains from one sample in a study of T-cell reconstitution after alpha-beta-depleted transplantation in children. TCRdb re-derived calls from the PCR reads in MiXCR, one entry per CDR3 protein. The sample contains about 580,000 distinct CDR3 sequences, roughly 27% of which appear only once. The sequenced sample was PBMCs, obtained before TCRalphabeta/CD19-depleted stem cell transplant. The receptors were gathered from a boy under three years old with Wiskott-Aldrich syndrome, due to receive a stem cell transplant. Each CDR3 is given with its conserved first and last residue. The order of the fields is CDR3 DNA, CDR3 protein, V gene, D gene, clone size, J gene. D genes are given only for firm matches. A clone size is listed for some rows: how often the clone was seen (once, few, many), or a class if it is expanded.

cdr3_nt: TGCAGCGTCTCCGACGGCTACGAGCAGTACTTC
cdr3_aa: CSVSDGYEQYF
v_call: TRBV29-1
d_call: -
clone_size: -
j_call: TRBJ2-7

cdr3_nt: TGTGCCAGCAGCGCAAGAGTACAGGGAGGGTCACCCCTCCACTTT
cdr3_aa: CASSARVQGGSPLHF
v_call: TRBV12-3/TRBV12-4
d_call: -
clone_size: few
j_call: TRBJ1-6

cdr3_nt: TGTGCCAGCAGTATCGACAGGCCCTATAATTCACCCCTCCACTTT
cdr3_aa: CASSIDRPYNSPLHF
v_call: TRBV6-5
d_call: -
clone_size: few
j_call: TRBJ1-6

cdr3_nt: TGTGCCAGCAGCTTAAGGGAACGGGCAGGTCGTCGAAACACCATATATTTT
cdr3_aa: CASSLRERAGRRNTIYF
v_call: TRBV7-2
d_call: -
clone_size: -
j_call: TRBJ1-3

cdr3_nt: TGCAGTGCTGGCTTCCCTTATAGGGCCGAGCAGTACTTC
cdr3_aa: CSAGFPYRAEQYF
v_call: TRBV20-1
d_call: -
clone_size: -
j_call: TRBJ2-7

cdr3_nt: TGTGCCAGCAGCTTTAGGGGGCCGGACACTGAAGCTTTCTTT
cdr3_aa: CASSFRGPDTEAFF
v_call: TRBV7-3
d_call: TRBD1
clone_size: -
j_call: TRBJ1-1

cdr3_nt: TGTGCCAGCAGCTTAGGGGCCTATGGAGATACGCAGTATTTT
cdr3_aa: CASSLGAYGDTQYF
v_call: TRBV7-2
d_call: -
clone_size: -
j_call: TRBJ2-3

cdr3_nt: TGCGCCAGCAGCTTGTCGGCGGGATGGGCAGATACGCAGTATTTT
cdr3_aa: CASSLSAGWADTQYF
v_call: TRBV5-1
d_call: -
clone_size: -
j_call: TRBJ2-3

cdr3_nt: TGTGCCAGCAGCGTAGACCCAACTACCTACGAGCAGTACTTC
cdr3_aa: CASSVDPTTYEQYF
v_call: TRBV9
d_call: -
clone_size: once
j_call: TRBJ2-7

cdr3_nt: TGCGCCAGCAGCCGGACACCAACCGGAGTTGACTATGGCTACACCTTC
cdr3_aa: CASSRTPTGVDYGYTF
v_call: TRBV5-1
d_call: -
clone_size: few
j_call: TRBJ1-2

cdr3_nt: TGCAGTGCTAGAGATGCGCGGGAGATTAGCAATGAGCAGTTCTTC
cdr3_aa: CSARDAREISNEQFF
v_call: TRBV20-1
d_call: TRBD2
clone_size: -
j_call: TRBJ2-1

cdr3_nt: TGTGCCATCAGTGAGTCCGGGGCCTCCTACGAGCAGTACTTC
cdr3_aa: CAISESGASYEQYF
v_call: TRBV10-3
d_call: -
clone_size: -
j_call: TRBJ2-7

cdr3_nt: TGTGCCAGCAGCCACCAACAGGGGAACTACGAGCAGTACTTC
cdr3_aa: CASSHQQGNYEQYF
v_call: TRBV3-1
d_call: TRBD1
clone_size: few
j_call: TRBJ2-7

cdr3_nt: TGTGCCAGCAGCCAGGGAGTGGCCGAATCGCATGAGCAGTTCTTC
cdr3_aa: CASSQGVAESHEQFF
v_call: TRBV4-2
d_call: -
clone_size: few
j_call: TRBJ2-1

cdr3_nt: TGCGCCAGCAGCCATCCTCGGGACTCCTACAATGAGCAGTTCTTC
cdr3_aa: CASSHPRDSYNEQFF
v_call: TRBV5-1
d_call: -
clone_size: once
j_call: TRBJ2-1

cdr3_nt: TGTGCCAGCAGCTTCCAGGCCTACAATGAGCAGTTCTTC
cdr3_aa: CASSFQAYNEQFF
v_call: TRBV5-6
d_call: -
clone_size: few
j_call: TRBJ2-1

cdr3_nt: TGTGCCAGCAGGTCAACCCTTGATATCAGGGGGGCGAGCACAGATACGCAGTATTTT
cdr3_aa: CASRSTLDIRGASTDTQYF
v_call: TRBV12-3/TRBV12-4
d_call: -
clone_size: -
j_call: TRBJ2-3

cdr3_nt: TGTGCCAGCAGTCAGGGGACCACCGGGGAGCTGTTTTTT
cdr3_aa: CASSQGTTGELFF
v_call: TRBV6-1
d_call: -
clone_size: -
j_call: TRBJ2-2

cdr3_nt: TGCGCCAGCAGCTTGATGAGCGGGGATTACAATGAGCAGTTCTTC
cdr3_aa: CASSLMSGDYNEQFF
v_call: TRBV5-1
d_call: TRBD2
clone_size: few
j_call: TRBJ2-1

cdr3_nt: TGTGCCAGCAGCCCCGCCTGGGGCTCTGGGGCCAACGTCCTGACTTTC
cdr3_aa: CASSPAWGSGANVLTF
v_call: TRBV7-9
d_call: -
clone_size: -
j_call: TRBJ2-6

cdr3_nt: TGTGCCACCAGCAGAGATCCGTGGACTAGCGGGAACCCCTACGAGCAGTACTTC
cdr3_aa: CATSRDPWTSGNPYEQYF
v_call: TRBV15
d_call: TRBD2
clone_size: once
j_call: TRBJ2-7

cdr3_nt: TGCGCCAGCAGCACCGGACAGGCGGACACCGGGGAGCTGTTTTTT
cdr3_aa: CASSTGQADTGELFF
v_call: TRBV5-1
d_call: TRBD1
clone_size: -
j_call: TRBJ2-2

cdr3_nt: TGTGCCAGCAGCCAAACAGGGTCGAACACCGGGGAGCTGTTTTTT
cdr3_aa: CASSQTGSNTGELFF
v_call: TRBV9
d_call: -
clone_size: -
j_call: TRBJ2-2

cdr3_nt: TGCAGTGTTAGGCTAGCGAGGTACAATGAGCAGTTCTTC
cdr3_aa: CSVRLARYNEQFF
v_call: TRBV20-1
d_call: -
clone_size: few
j_call: TRBJ2-1

cdr3_nt: TGTGCCAGCAGCTTCACTAGCGGAGATTACAATGAGCAGTTCTTC
cdr3_aa: CASSFTSGDYNEQFF
v_call: TRBV5-6
d_call: TRBD2
clone_size: -
j_call: TRBJ2-1

cdr3_nt: TGTGCCAGCGGAGTGATGCGAGACATCAACAATTTAGATACGCAGTATTTT
cdr3_aa: CASGVMRDINNLDTQYF
v_call: TRBV7-7
d_call: -
clone_size: -
j_call: TRBJ2-3

cdr3_nt: TGTGCCAGCAGTCCTAGCGGGAGGGTGAGGGAGCAGTACTTC
cdr3_aa: CASSPSGRVREQYF
v_call: TRBV12-3/TRBV12-4
d_call: TRBD2
clone_size: -
j_call: TRBJ2-7

cdr3_nt: TGCGCCAGCAGCGACATCAGGAGGAACACTGAAGCTTTCTTT
cdr3_aa: CASSDIRRNTEAFF
v_call: TRBV5-1
d_call: -
clone_size: -
j_call: TRBJ1-1